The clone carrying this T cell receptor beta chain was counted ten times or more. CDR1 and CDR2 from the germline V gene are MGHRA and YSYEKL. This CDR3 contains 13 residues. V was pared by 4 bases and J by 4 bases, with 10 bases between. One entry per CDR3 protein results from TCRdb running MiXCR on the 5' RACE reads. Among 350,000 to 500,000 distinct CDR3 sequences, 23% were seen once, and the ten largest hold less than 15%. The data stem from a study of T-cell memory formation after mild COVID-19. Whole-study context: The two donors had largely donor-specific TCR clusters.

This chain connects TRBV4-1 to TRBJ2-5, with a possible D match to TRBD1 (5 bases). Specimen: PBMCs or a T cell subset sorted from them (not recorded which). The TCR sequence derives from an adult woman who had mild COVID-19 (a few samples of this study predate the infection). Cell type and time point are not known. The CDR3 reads CASSLGRGETQYF. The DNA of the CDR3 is TGCGCCAGCAGCCTGGGAAGGGGAGAGACCCAGTACTTC.